The present T cell receptor (beta chain) was sequenced within a study of T-cell reconstitution after alpha-beta-depleted transplantation in children. This clonotype was observed a few times. The TCRbeta library incorporated unique molecular identifiers. TCRdb independently ran MiXCR on the PCR reads; one entry per CDR3 protein. The table lists 170,000 or so distinct CDR3 sequences, about 6.4% of them singletons. Sequenced material: PBMCs from the stem cell graft donor, taken from the stem cell graft. The sequence was obtained from a human donor who donated a stem cell graft to a child with Wiskott-Aldrich syndrome.

The CDR3 sequence: CASSFIPEGGKGDYEQYF. In nucleotides, the CDR3 is TGTGCCAGCAGCTTTATCCCCGAGGGCGGGAAGGGCGACTACGAGCAGTACTTC. J is TRBJ2-7 and V is TRBV11-1; the D gene is possibly TRBD2 (6 bases). The CDR3 has 18 amino acids. Germline V gene lookup returns CDR1 SGHAT and CDR2 FQDESV (reference sequence). Trimming pared 3 bases from V and 3 bases from J, leaving 24 bases between.